Listed below are T cell receptor beta chains from one sample, sequenced in a study of shared T cell receptors in the human thymus. Sequenced by immunoSEQ multiplex PCR; TCRdb stores in-frame clones only, minus some. Here the sample spans about 500,000 clones, around 78% being singletons. Separately, the same data were catalogued under a study of human thymus T cells.

Sequenced sample: thymocytes. The source of these receptors is a boy in the first two years of life with a congenital heart defect. CDR3s leave out the opening cysteine and the closing phenylalanine or tryptophan. The order of the fields is V gene, CDR3 protein.

>TRBV10-3
AISLDTLDTEAF
>TRBV9
ASSVTRYEQY
>TRBV2
ASPGQAYNEQF
>TRBV30
AWMEPGGEQF
>TRBV19
ASQMGQPSGANVLT
>TRBV5-8
ASSFTPGKLF
>TRBV4-2
ASSQAGRYEQY
>TRBV28
ASRPDRGYNYGYT
>TRBV6-5
ASSYSGGSSYNEQF
>TRBV15
ATSSAVTYEQY
>TRBV5-6
ASSFTGAYEQY
>TRBV27
ASSLRQGKNTEAF
>TRBV6-5
ASSYWRGGPYNEQF
>TRBV9
ASSVASGRVDEQF
>TRBV4-1
ASSQGAGAKNIQY
>TRBV28
ASSLPGAHTQY
>TRBV18
ASSLKTGSTEAF
>TRBV30
AWSFAWGQGTAGELF
>TRBV11-3
ASSFPGQALEQY
>TRBV5-1
ASRRTGQTYEQY
>TRBV4-3
ASSRHRAYNEQF
>TRBV28
ASSRLGPSSESYNEQF
>TRBV10-2
ASSSNRGRGGQPQH
>TRBV6-1
ASTFSGASTDTQY
>TRBV6-4
ASSDSISAGEQF
>TRBV5-1
ASSLGGLGESYNEQF
>TRBV25-1
ASSGHPEGARFPF
>TRBV7-8
ASSLGTSTQY
>TRBV30
AWSVTDRATYEQY
>TRBV10-3
AISEGSGTTETQY
>TRBV6-1
ASGGLETQY
>TRBV9
AGGGWRAQETQY
>TRBV5-5
ASSLAGGNTIY
>TRBV5-4
ASSFRSASYEQY
>TRBV19
ASSTWDTTSGTRKDTQY
>TRBV5-4
ASSWGLAGQETQY
>TRBV28
ASSSSSGTTAYEQY
>TRBV9
ASSIRVNAGELF
>TRBV7-9
ASPPTGTSGYNEQF
>TRBV19
ASSVPTGTSGRLYEQY
>TRBV13
ASSLGDYPTDTQY
>TRBV27
ASSLRREPYNEQF
>TRBV4-3
ASSPRSRGRYEQY
>TRBV29-1
SVEEISQETQY
>TRBV28
ASNRRVGDTEAF